A single sample gave rise to the 32 T cell receptor beta chains below, sequenced in a study of cytomegalovirus exposure and HLA in healthy donors. TCRdb's copy holds only in-frame clones and misses some; the assay was immunoSEQ multiplex PCR. The sample consists of fewer than 400,000 clones, roughly 86% of them appearing once. The sequencing sample was made of PBMCs. The receptors here all came from a man aged 25-45 years in good health and CMV-seronegative.

The chain uses TRBV5-1 and TRBJ2-7; TRBD2 matches at 8 bases. This CDR3 comprises 16 residues. Germline V gives CDR1 SGHRS, CDR2 YFSETQ. With V trimmed by 0 bases and J by 3 bases, 8 bases remained unmatched. The CDR3 here is CASSLAGAGVDYEQYF. DNA for the CDR3: TGCGCCAGCAGCTTGGCCGGAGCGGGGGTGGACTACGAGCAGTACTTC.

This sequence joins TRBV9 and TRBJ1-6, with 8 bases fitting TRBD1. This CDR3 comprises 15 residues. The trim removed 2 bases at V and 7 bases at J, leaving 5 bases unmatched. From germline, CDR1 is SGDLS and CDR2 YYNGEE. CDR3 DNA: TGTGCCAGCAGCGTGAGGGACAGGCAAAATTCACCCCTCCACTTT. As protein: CASSVRDRQNSPLHF.

V is TRBV13 and J is TRBJ2-5; D gene uncertain. V lost 6 bases and J lost 7, with 12 bases in between. CDR3 length: 12 residues. The germline gives CDR1 PRHDT, CDR2 FYEKMQ (reference sequence). CDR3 loop: CASSPPAGTQYF. The DNA for the CDR3 is TGTGCCAGCAGTCCCCCTGCCGGGACCCAGTACTTC.

This clone was picked up one time. V gene TRBV6-5 combines with J gene TRBJ2-1; TRBD1 is a possible D gene (5 bases). The CDR3 contains 15 residues. Germline CDR1 MNHEY, CDR2 SVGAGI. The ends were cut back, 6 bases at V and 6 bases at J, with 18 bases in the middle. In nucleotides, the CDR3 is TGTGCCAGCAGGCTGTTGGGCAGGGTCGCCAATGAGCAGTTCTTC. It specifies CASRLLGRVANEQFF.

This chain connects TRBV11-2 to TRBJ1-2; D is unresolved. This CDR3 is built from 14 residues. Germline-derived CDR1 and CDR2 are SGHAT and FQNNGV. V lost 0 bases to trimming and J lost 4 bases, with 9 bases between them. CDR3: CASSLDSAGYGYTF. CDR3 nucleotides: TGTGCCAGCAGCTTAGATTCGGCAGGCTATGGCTACACCTTC.

This clone has a handful of counts. V and J are TRBV6-5 and TRBJ1-2; weak D call: TRBD1 (5 bases). The CDR3 has 11 amino acids. The germline gives CDR1 MNHEY, CDR2 SVGAGI. V was trimmed by 6 bases and J by 7 bases, leaving 9 bases between them. The CDR3, as DNA: TGTGCCAGCAGGGGACTAAGTGGCTACACCTTC. Translation gives CASRGLSGYTF.

This chain joins TRBV7-9 and TRBJ1-6; 7 nucleotides line up with TRBD1. Looked up from germline, CDR1 is SEHNR and CDR2 is FQNEAQ (reference sequence). The V and J ends lost 0 bases and 9 bases, in that order; junction bases with no gene match: 2. The CDR3 is 14 amino acids. CDR3 loop: CASSLAGGGSPLHF. CDR3 bases: TGTGCCAGCAGCTTAGCAGGGGGCGGTTCACCCCTCCACTTT.

The rearrangement links TRBV5-1 to TRBJ1-1, with 7 nucleotides matching TRBD1. The V gene end was trimmed by 0 bases and the J gene end by 5 bases; junction bases not matched to a gene: 4. Germline V gene data show CDR1 as SGHRS and CDR2 as YFSETQ. This CDR3 is 14 amino acids long. For the CDR3, the DNA is TGCGCCAGCAGCTTGGCAGGGGGGAAGACTGAAGCTTTCTTT. Translation gives CASSLAGGKTEAFF. The full variable domain, in which reference TRBV5-1 and TRBJ1-1 provide the parts outside the CDR3, is KAGVTQTPRYLIKTRGQQVTLSCSPISGHRSVSWYQQTPGQGLQFLFEYFSETQRNKGNFPGRFSGRQFSNSRSEMNVSTLELGDSALYLCASSLAGGKTEAFFGQGTRLTVV.

The CDR3 is CASSGPGVSGANVLTF. The CDR3 region has the DNA TGTGCCAGCAGTGGACCGGGGGTCTCTGGGGCCAACGTCCTGACTTTC. This chain connects TRBV2 to TRBJ2-6; a weak D match, TRBD2 (6 bases). The CDR3 runs 16 residues. V was trimmed by 4 bases and J by 0 bases, leaving 10 bases between them. The V gene's germline CDR1 is SNHLY and CDR2 FYNNEI.

For this clone: Within the sample, other DNA sequences also encode this same CDR3. The chain uses TRBV5-1 and TRBJ2-7; D call uncertain. V lost 0 bases and J lost 0, with 7 bases in between. The germline V gene encodes CDR1 SGHRS and CDR2 YFSETQ. This CDR3 is built from 14 residues. The CDR3 loop is CASSLVASSYEQYF. CDR3 DNA sequence: TGCGCCAGCAGCTTGGTGGCCAGCTCCTACGAGCAGTACTTC.

The chain couples TRBV30 to TRBJ2-7; 10 nucleotides agree with TRBD1. The ends lost 4 bases at V and 3 bases at J; junction bases unmatched: 3. Germline lookup yields CDR1 GTSNPN and CDR2 SVGIG (reference sequence). There are 13 residues in the CDR3. The CDR3 here is CAWTRDRGYEQYF. CDR3 DNA sequence: TGTGCCTGGACTCGGGACAGGGGCTACGAGCAGTACTTC.

The chain couples TRBV28 to TRBJ2-3; TRBD1 agrees at 7 bases. Germline V gene lookup returns CDR1 MDHEN and CDR2 SYDVKM. There are 16 residues in the CDR3. Trimming at V came to 5 bases and at J to 3 bases, leaving 11 bases not matched to a gene. CDR3 in amino acids: CASSQSTGARTDTQYF. For the CDR3, the DNA is TGTGCCAGCAGTCAATCCACAGGGGCGAGGACAGATACGCAGTATTTT.

This rearrangement joins TRBV7-2 to TRBJ1-3; D is ambiguous. The CDR3 length is 15 residues. The germline V gene has CDR1 SGHTA and CDR2 FQGNSA. V lost 6 bases, J lost 0 bases, and 12 bases lay in between. In nucleotides, the CDR3 is TGTGCCAGCAGTCGCGACCGAGGCTCTGGAAACACCATATATTTT. This sequence encodes CASSRDRGSGNTIYF.

The rearrangement uses TRBV4-1 and TRBJ2-5; the match to TRBD2 covers 7 bases. The CDR3 runs 16 residues. The V segment lost 3 bases and the J segment 2 bases; nucleotides outside the gene matches: 9. Germline values: CDR1 MGHRA, CDR2 YSYEKL. CDR3 protein: CASSHGKSGAQETQYF. CDR3 nucleotides: TGCGCCAGCAGCCACGGAAAGAGCGGGGCACAAGAGACCCAGTACTTC.

V and J are TRBV28 and TRBJ1-2; TRBD1 agrees at 8 bases. Germline assignment: CDR1 MDHEN and CDR2 SYDVKM. The CDR3 spans 14 residues. V dropped 6 bases and J dropped 7; count of bases not matched to a gene: 10. CDR3 coding DNA: TGTGCCAGCAGCCCACTAGGACAGGGCCGTGGCTACACCTTC. As protein: CASSPLGQGRGYTF.

This chain connects TRBV6-5 to TRBJ2-6; maybe TRBD2 (5 bases). This CDR3 has 15 amino acids. CDR1 and CDR2 from the germline V gene are MNHEY and SVGAGI. The germline V and J ends were trimmed by 10 bases and 0 bases, with 13 bases remaining between them. The CDR3 sequence: CATRTGSSGANVLTF. The CDR3 region has the DNA TGTGCCACCCGGACGGGAAGCTCTGGGGCCAACGTCCTGACTTTC.

This chain uses TRBV7-9 with TRBJ1-4, with D perhaps matching TRBD1 (6 bases). Germline CDR1 SEHNR, CDR2 FQNEAQ (reference sequence). CDR3 length: 16 amino acids. V was clipped by 5 bases and J by 4 bases, with 17 bases between them. The CDR3 DNA sequence: TGTGCCAGCAGCCCCGGGACACCTGGGGTTAATGAAAAACTGTTTTTT. Translation: CASSPGTPGVNEKLFF.

The chain links TRBV2 to TRBJ2-6; 14 positions agree with TRBD2. Trimming took 6 bases from V and 0 from J; bases not matched to a gene: 4. Looked up from germline, CDR1 is SNHLY and CDR2 is FYNNEI. The CDR3 has 18 amino acids. The DNA for the CDR3 is TGTGCCAGCAGCGGACTAGCGGGGGGTAACTCTGGGGCCAACGTCCTGACTTTC. It is translated as CASSGLAGGNSGANVLTF.

This clone was recorded only once. The chain is built from TRBV7-6 and TRBJ1-2; 9 positions agree with TRBD1. The germline CDR1 and CDR2 sequences are SGHVS and FNYEAQ. The CDR3 extends over 14 amino acids. Trimming removed 5 bases from V and 3 bases from J; junction bases left unmatched: 4. The CDR3 sequence: CASSPGQGDYGYTF. In nucleotides, the CDR3 is TGTGCCAGCAGCCCGGGACAGGGAGACTATGGCTACACCTTC.

This sequence joins TRBV29-1 and TRBJ2-1; 11 nucleotides match TRBD1. From germline, CDR1 is SQVTM and CDR2 ANQGSEA. The CDR3 totals 13 residues. J was trimmed by 9 bases and V by 3 bases; bases with no gene match: 4. This CDR3 reads CSVEDRGLREQFF. CDR3 nucleotide sequence: TGCAGCGTTGAGGACAGGGGGCTCCGTGAGCAGTTCTTC.

The rearrangement joins TRBV30 to TRBJ1-2; 9 nucleotides agree with TRBD1. J lost 2 bases, V lost 3 bases, and 4 bases had no gene match. The germline CDR1 and CDR2 sequences are GTSNPN and SVGIG (reference sequence). The CDR3 totals 14 residues. The CDR3 reads CAWSTGGSNYGYTF. The CDR3 DNA sequence: TGTGCCTGGAGCACAGGGGGCTCGAACTATGGCTACACCTTC. Complete variable domain (other parts from reference TRBV30 and TRBJ1-2): SQTIHQWPATLVQPVGSPLSLECTVEGTSNPNLYWYRQAAGRGLQLLFYSVGIGQISSEVPQNLSASRPQDRQFILSSKKLLLSDSGFYLCAWSTGGSNYGYTFGSGTRLTVV.

This clone was detected only once. The rearrangement links TRBV25-1 to TRBJ2-1, with D perhaps TRBD1 (5 bases). Trimming removed 4 bases at V and 14 bases at J, with 12 bases between. CDR1 is MGHDK, CDR2 SYGVNS, per germline. The CDR3 consists of 11 residues. The DNA of the CDR3 is TGTGCCAGCAGTGCGGCAGGGTTCGAGTTCTTC. Its protein product is CASSAAGFEFF.

V and J are TRBV27 and TRBJ1-5; the D is unclear. CDR3 size: 12 residues. Germline CDR1 and CDR2: MNHEY and SMNVEV (reference sequence). Trimming removed 6 bases from V and 4 bases from J, with 7 bases in between. The CDR3 DNA is TGTGCCAGCAGGATGAGGAATCAGCCCCAGCATTTT. Its protein is CASRMRNQPQHF.

V gene TRBV6-5 combines with J gene TRBJ1-2; the D is unclear. Germline CDR1 reads MNHEY; CDR2 reads SVGAGI. V lost 2 bases to trimming and J lost 2 bases, with 6 bases between them. The CDR3 spans 13 residues. The CDR3 region has the DNA TGTGCCAGCAGTTACGGCAGAAACTATGGCTACACCTTC. Its translation: CASSYGRNYGYTF.

The chain combines TRBV6-4 with TRBJ1-6; 10 positions agree with TRBD1. This CDR3 is built from 15 residues. V gave up 3 bases and J gave up 8 bases; unmatched junction bases: 4. CDR1 and CDR2 from the germline V gene are MRHNA and SNTAGT. The CDR3: CASSEGTGAYSPLHF. The CDR3, as DNA: TGTGCCAGCAGTGAGGGGACAGGGGCCTATTCACCCCTCCACTTT.

This clone was found a few times. The chain employs TRBV27 and TRBJ1-6; 8 bases match TRBD1. Trimming took 5 bases from V and 9 from J; bases not matched to a gene: 15. The CDR3 has 17 amino acids. The V gene's germline CDR1 is MNHEY and CDR2 SMNVEV (reference sequence). CDR3 sequence reads: CASSPLSGTGGLSPLHF. CDR3 DNA sequence: TGTGCCAGCAGTCCTCTTTCGGGGACAGGAGGCCTTTCACCCCTCCACTTT.

The chain carries TRBV7-6 and TRBJ2-7; TRBD1 aligns across 10 bases. V lost 5 bases, J lost 2 bases, and 6 bases stayed unmatched. CDR1 SGHVS and CDR2 FNYEAQ come from the germline V gene. The CDR3 consists of 15 residues. The CDR3 here is CASSHGTGEAYEQYF. The DNA for the CDR3 is TGTGCCAGCAGCCATGGGACAGGGGAGGCCTACGAGCAGTACTTC. The complete variable domain, with remaining parts taken from reference TRBV7-6 and TRBJ2-7, reads GAGVSQSPRYKVTKRGQDVALRCDPISGHVSLYWYRQALGQGPEFLTYFNYEAQQDKSGLPNDRFSAERPEGSISTLTIQRTEQRDSAMYRCASSHGTGEAYEQYFGPGTRLTVT.

The chain carries TRBV18 and TRBJ2-7, with TRBD1 matching 9 bases. From germline, CDR1 is KGHSH and CDR2 LQKENI. This CDR3 spans 15 amino acids. V dropped 0 bases and J dropped 3; count of bases not matched to a gene: 3. The CDR3 sequence: CASSPPGTGLYEQYF. The DNA of the CDR3 is TGTGCCAGCTCACCACCAGGGACAGGGCTCTACGAGCAGTACTTC.

V usage is TRBV6-1 and J usage is TRBJ2-5; 11 bases align to TRBD2. This CDR3 spans 14 amino acids. Trimming at V came to 7 bases and at J to 2 bases, leaving 3 bases not matched to a gene. Germline V gene lookup returns CDR1 MNHNS and CDR2 SASEGT. CDR3 in DNA: TGTGCCAGCAATCTAGCGGGGGGACAAGAGACCCAGTACTTC. Translating it yields CASNLAGGQETQYF.

This clone has more than one count but fewer than ten. The chain carries TRBV4-1 and TRBJ1-2; the D is unclear. Germline CDR1 is MGHRA and CDR2 is YSYEKL. The CDR3 is made up of 13 amino acids. V lost 0 bases, J lost 6 bases, and 8 bases lay in between. In nucleotides, the CDR3 is TGCGCCAGCAGCCAAGATATCGGTGATGGCTACACCTTC. This codes for CASSQDIGDGYTF.

The rearrangement links TRBV19 to TRBJ1-1, with unresolved D. Germline V lookup: CDR1 LNHDA, CDR2 SQIVND (reference sequence). The length of the CDR3 is 14 residues. V was shortened by 5 bases and J by 0 bases, with 10 bases between the two germline ends. CDR3 sequence reads: CASSFSGLNTEAFF. The DNA of the CDR3 is TGTGCCAGTAGTTTTTCAGGTCTGAACACTGAAGCTTTCTTT.

V is TRBV10-1 and J is TRBJ1-4; D not certain. V lost 0 bases and J lost 10, with 6 bases in between. CDR3 size: 12 residues. Germline CDR1 and CDR2: WNHNN and SYGVQD (reference sequence). CDR3 sequence: CASSESRGKLFF. DNA of the CDR3: TGCGCCAGCAGTGAGTCTCGCGGAAAACTGTTTTTT.